This T cell receptor beta chain was recovered during a study of blood T cells in healthy people across ages. The germline gives CDR1 SGHTA, CDR2 FQGNSA. Trimming left V 4 bases short and J 12 bases short, with 16 bases between. The CDR3 sequence is 13 residues long. Russia was home to the donors, healthy Caucasian individuals aged about 6 to 90. Per individual sample, total RNA of at least 5.5 micrograms was extracted. Together with a sample-barcoded 5' primer, a J-beta primer mix was included in a second PCR lasting about 6 to 11 cycles. TCRdb independently ran MiXCR on the 5' RACE reads; one entry per CDR3 protein. The data show hundreds of thousands of distinct CDR3 sequences, under 80% seen once.

The source of this sequence is a man aged 25 to 40 in good health. The V call is TRBV7-2, the J call TRBJ1-5; D not resolved. Specimen: blood. This CDR3 is CASSSLARAIQHF. The CDR3 DNA sequence: TGTGCCAGCAGCTCCCTCGCGAGGGCGATCCAGCATTTT.